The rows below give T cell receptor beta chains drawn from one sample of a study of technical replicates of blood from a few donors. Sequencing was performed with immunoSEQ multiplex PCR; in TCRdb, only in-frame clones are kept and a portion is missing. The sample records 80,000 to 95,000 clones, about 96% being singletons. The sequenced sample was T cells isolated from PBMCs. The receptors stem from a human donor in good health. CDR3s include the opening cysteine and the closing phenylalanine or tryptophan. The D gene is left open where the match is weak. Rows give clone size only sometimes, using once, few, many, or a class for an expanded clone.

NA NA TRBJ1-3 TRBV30 TGTGCCTGGAGTACTTCGGTAGTCTCTGGAAACACCATATATTTT CAWSTSVVSGNTIYF
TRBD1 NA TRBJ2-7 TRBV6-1 TGTGCCAGCAGTAGGGACAGGGAAAGAGAGCAGTACTTC CASSRDREREQYF
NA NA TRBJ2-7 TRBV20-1 TGCAGTGCTCCTTTCCGCAGGGAGCAGTACTTC CSAPFRREQYF
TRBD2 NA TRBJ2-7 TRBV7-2 TGTGCCAGCAGCTACCAAACTAGCGGGAGGGCCCGGGAGCAGTACTTC CASSYQTSGRAREQYF
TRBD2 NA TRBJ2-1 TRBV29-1 TGCAGCGCCGAAGGACTAGCGGGAGTAAATGAGCAGTTCTTC CSAEGLAGVNEQFF
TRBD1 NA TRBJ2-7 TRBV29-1 TGCAGCTTTAGACAGGGGAGTTCCTACGAGCAGTACTTC CSFRQGSSYEQYF
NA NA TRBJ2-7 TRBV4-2 TGTGCCAGCAGCCAAGATATCGAGCAGTACTTC CASSQDIEQYF
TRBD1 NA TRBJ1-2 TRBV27 TGTGCCAGCAGCCAATCCCGCCAGACAGGGCAGGATGGCTACACCTTC CASSQSRQTGQDGYTF
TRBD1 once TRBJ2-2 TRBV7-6 TGTGCCAGCAGAGACAGCAGGGGGCCAGCCGGGGAGCTGTTTTTT CASRDSRGPAGELFF
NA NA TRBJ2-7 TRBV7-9 TGTGCCAGCGAACAAACGACAGTCTCCTACGAGCAGTACTTC CASEQTTVSYEQYF